Each of the 18 T cell receptor beta chains below was sequenced from the same sample in a study of beta chain features in type 1 diabetes. For these receptors, no antigen is known. The study's findings and limits: When Type 1 diabetes patients were examined, their TCRB CDR3s proved moderately but significantly shorter in all four CD4+ subsets.

Reverse transcription of all isolated RNA meant that expressed TCRB transcripts were sequenced. TCRdb's copy holds only in-frame clones and misses some; the assay was immunoSEQ multiplex PCR. The profile shows 640,000 or so clones, around 15% of them singletons. Sequenced sample: naive CD4+ T cells from blood. These receptors were taken from a young man with type 1 diabetes.

This clone was counted only a few times. The rearrangement joins TRBV10-3 to TRBJ2-7; D is undetermined. Germline CDR1 reads ENHRY; CDR2 reads SYGVKD. The V gene lost 6 bases and the J gene lost 4 bases, with 10 bases spanning the gap. The CDR3 consists of 12 residues. The CDR3 protein is CAISPLGYEQYF. The CDR3 nucleotides read TGTGCCATCAGCCCATTGGGGTACGAGCAGTACTTC.

This clone was observed a handful of times. The chain employs TRBV30 and TRBJ2-1, with D possibly called TRBD1 or TRBD2 (5 bases each). Between the trimmed V and J ends, which lost 7 bases and 3 bases, there was a span of 13 bases. Germline V lookup: CDR1 GTSNPN, CDR2 SVGIG (reference sequence). The CDR3 runs 13 residues. DNA of the CDR3: TGTGCCTCGGGGACGGATTTCTACAATGAGCAGTTCTTC. Its translation: CASGTDFYNEQFF. The whole variable domain, filled in from reference TRBV30 and TRBJ2-1, reads SQTIHQWPATLVQPVGSPLSLECTVEGTSNPNLYWYRQAAGRGLQLLFYSVGIGQISSEVPQNLSASRPQDRQFILSSKKLLLSDSGFYLCASGTDFYNEQFFGPGTRLTVL.

This clone was detected only a few times. This chain connects TRBV19 to TRBJ1-1; 10 bases line up with TRBD1. Trimming removed 2 bases from V and 4 bases from J; junction bases left unmatched: 7. Germline CDR1 and CDR2: LNHDA and SQIVND (reference sequence). The CDR3 has 16 residues. DNA of the CDR3: TGTGCCAGTAGTATATGGGACAGGGGATATGTCACTGAAGCTTTCTTT. Protein sequence: CASSIWDRGYVTEAFF.

The chain employs TRBV5-1 and TRBJ2-7; 10 positions match TRBD1. After removal of 4 bases from V and 7 bases from J, the junction contained 11 bases not matched to a gene. CDR1 SGHRS and CDR2 YFSETQ come from the germline V gene. The CDR3 is made up of 15 amino acids. The CDR3 loop reads CASSLVGTGEEEQYF. The CDR3 DNA sequence: TGCGCCAGCAGCCTGGTCGGGACAGGGGAGGAAGAGCAGTACTTC.

The CDR3 protein is CASSQEAAMNTEAFF. In DNA, the CDR3 is TGCGCCAGCAGCCAAGAGGCAGCCATGAACACTGAAGCTTTCTTT. V usage is TRBV4-1 and J usage is TRBJ1-1; D is ambiguous. V gave up 0 bases and J gave up 0 bases, with 8 bases separating them. The CDR3 is made up of 15 amino acids. Germline V lookup: CDR1 MGHRA, CDR2 YSYEKL.

This chain uses TRBV9 with TRBJ2-2; possible D gene TRBD2, 6 bases. The CDR3 runs 14 residues. V lost 0 bases and J lost 9, with 12 bases in between. Germline assignment: CDR1 SGDLS and CDR2 YYNGEE. CDR3 region: CASSVVTGDRELFF. DNA for the CDR3: TGTGCCAGCAGCGTAGTAACGGGAGATAGGGAGCTGTTTTTT.

A few counts support this clone. This chain joins TRBV15 and TRBJ2-5; weak D call: TRBD2 (5 bases). The germline V gene encodes CDR1 LNHNV and CDR2 YYDKDF (reference sequence). The CDR3 totals 13 residues. V shed 4 bases and J shed 5 bases, with 11 bases lying between them. CDR3: CATSTRGLETQYF. The CDR3 DNA reads TGTGCCACCAGCACCCGAGGGCTGGAGACCCAGTACTTC.

CDR3 in amino acids: CASSVGGTKNIQYF. As DNA, the CDR3 is TGTGCCAGCAGCGTAGGTGGGACCAAAAACATTCAGTACTTC. The V call is TRBV9, the J call TRBJ2-4, with unresolved D. Germline V gives CDR1 SGDLS, CDR2 YYNGEE. This CDR3 has 14 amino acids. V dropped 0 bases and J dropped 2 bases, with 6 bases sitting between them.

Here the CDR3 reads CATSRDPGQAVGSGNTIYF. In DNA form, the CDR3 reads TGTGCCACCAGCAGAGACCCGGGACAGGCTGTGGGATCTGGAAACACCATATATTTT. The rearrangement joins TRBV15 to TRBJ1-3; 8 bases fit TRBD1. The CDR3 length is 19 residues. Germline CDR1 LNHNV, CDR2 YYDKDF (reference sequence). Unmatched junction bases numbered 11, after V lost 0 bases and J lost 1 base.

This clone appeared a few times. This chain uses TRBV18 with TRBJ1-2; D call uncertain. CDR3 length: 15 amino acids. Germline loops: CDR1 KGHSH, CDR2 LQKENI. Trimming took 3 bases from V and 4 from J, leaving 15 bases between them. The CDR3 sequence is CASSPQDRTPYGYTF. The CDR3 region has the DNA TGTGCCAGCTCACCTCAGGACCGTACCCCCTATGGCTACACCTTC.

The genes are TRBV30 and TRBJ2-1; TRBD2 agrees at 13 bases. The CDR3 covers 16 residues. The J segment lost 10 bases and the V segment lost 0 bases, leaving 9 bases of the junction unmatched. Germline V gene lookup returns CDR1 GTSNPN and CDR2 SVGIG (reference sequence). CDR3 in DNA: TGTGCCTGGAGTGTCGAACGACTAGCGGGGGGTCCAGAGCAGTTCTTC. Translated, it gives CAWSVERLAGGPEQFF.

The chain employs TRBV30 and TRBJ2-7; a possible D gene is TRBD2 (7 bases). Germline CDR1 is GTSNPN and CDR2 is SVGIG (reference sequence). This CDR3 spans 13 amino acids. CDR3 DNA sequence: TGTGCTTCGGAGGATAGGAGGGGGGGGGAGCAGTACTTC. This translates into CASEDRRGGEQYF.

The chain couples TRBV30 to TRBJ1-6; D remains ambiguous. This CDR3 spans 15 amino acids. CDR1 GTSNPN and CDR2 SVGIG come from the germline V gene (reference sequence). Trimming cost V 0 bases and J 7 bases, with 13 bases left between them. The CDR3 region has the DNA TGTGCCTGGAGTGTACGCGAGGGTTACAATTCACCCCTCCACTTT. It encodes CAWSVREGYNSPLHF. Complete variable domain (other parts from reference TRBV30 and TRBJ1-6): SQTIHQWPATLVQPVGSPLSLECTVEGTSNPNLYWYRQAAGRGLQLLFYSVGIGQISSEVPQNLSASRPQDRQFILSSKKLLLSDSGFYLCAWSVREGYNSPLHFGNGTRLTVT.

Worth noting for this clone: Other DNA sequences in this specimen translate into the identical CDR3. This chain connects TRBV30 to TRBJ2-5; D uncertain. This CDR3 comprises 11 residues. Germline V gives CDR1 GTSNPN, CDR2 SVGIG (reference sequence). V was pared by 0 bases and J by 5 bases, with 4 bases between. The CDR3 region is CAWSVVETQYF. The DNA of the CDR3 is TGTGCCTGGAGTGTAGTCGAGACCCAGTACTTC.

This clone was detected only a few times. V is TRBV7-9 and J is TRBJ1-1; maybe TRBD1 (6 bases). Trimming shortened V by 2 bases and J by 2 bases, and 12 bases separated the two germline ends. The CDR3 is 15 residues long. The V gene's germline CDR1 is SEHNR and CDR2 FQNEAQ (reference sequence). The CDR3 region is CASSLWRGRNTEAFF. DNA of the CDR3: TGTGCCAGCAGCTTATGGCGGGGGCGAAACACTGAAGCTTTCTTT.

This chain uses TRBV9 with TRBJ2-2; D possibly uses TRBD1 or TRBD2 (5 bases each). Trimming pared 5 bases from V and 8 bases from J, leaving 16 bases between. Germline CDR1 is SGDLS and CDR2 is YYNGEE. CDR3 length: 14 amino acids. The CDR3 reads CASSSGPLVGELFF. The CDR3 DNA reads TGTGCCAGCAGTTCGGGACCCTTGGTGGGGGAGCTGTTTTTT.

This chain connects TRBV7-2 to TRBJ2-2, with 8 bases matching TRBD2. The CDR3 is made up of 15 amino acids. V was pared by 7 bases and J by 7 bases, with 11 bases of the junction left unmatched. In germline, CDR1 is SGHTA, CDR2 FQGNSA. The CDR3 region is CASTPTSAWVGELFF. The CDR3 DNA follows: TGTGCCAGCACCCCGACTAGCGCTTGGGTCGGGGAGCTGTTTTTT.

This clone appeared a few times. For the CDR3, the DNA is TGTGCCAGCAGTTCAGGGGATCAGCAGTTCTTC. Translated, it gives CASSSGDQQFF. The chain is built from TRBV28 and TRBJ2-1; D perhaps matches TRBD1 (6 bases). Germline CDR1 reads MDHEN; CDR2 reads SYDVKM. This CDR3 has 11 residues. Deletions cut 4 bases from V and 11 bases from J, with 9 bases between.